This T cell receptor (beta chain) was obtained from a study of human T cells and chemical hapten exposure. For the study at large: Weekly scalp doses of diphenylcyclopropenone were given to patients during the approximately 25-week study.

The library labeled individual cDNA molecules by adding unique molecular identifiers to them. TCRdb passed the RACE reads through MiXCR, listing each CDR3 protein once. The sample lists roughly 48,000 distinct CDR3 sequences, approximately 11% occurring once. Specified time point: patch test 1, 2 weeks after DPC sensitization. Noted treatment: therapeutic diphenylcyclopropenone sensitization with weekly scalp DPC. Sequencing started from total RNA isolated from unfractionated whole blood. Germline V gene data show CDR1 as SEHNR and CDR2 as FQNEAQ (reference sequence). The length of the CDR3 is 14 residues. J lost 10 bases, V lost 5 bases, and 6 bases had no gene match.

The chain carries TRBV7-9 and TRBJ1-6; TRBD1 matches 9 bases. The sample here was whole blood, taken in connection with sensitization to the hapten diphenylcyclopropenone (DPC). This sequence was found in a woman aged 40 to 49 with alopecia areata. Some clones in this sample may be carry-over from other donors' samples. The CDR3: CASSLQGATSPLHF. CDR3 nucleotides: TGTGCCAGCAGCCTACAGGGGGCCACATCACCCCTCCACTTT.